What follows are 13 T cell receptor beta chains derived from one specimen sequenced in a study of blood T cell repertoires in COVID-19. The table came from immunoSEQ multiplex PCR; TCRdb's copy has only in-frame clones and leaves some out. Counted here are approximately 54,000 clones, approximately 80% occurring once; the ten biggest clones make up approximately 5.4%. The source material was peripheral blood. The receptor source for this set is a woman aged 55 to 70 with acute or convalescent COVID-19.

V and J are TRBV7-8 and TRBJ1-3, with D unresolved. V lost 5 bases and J 8 bases, leaving 10 bases between the germline ends. This CDR3 comprises 12 residues. CDR1 is SGHVS, CDR2 FQNEAQ, per germline. The CDR3 region has the DNA TGTGCCAGCAGCCGCGATCGGGACACCATATATTTT. Protein sequence: CASSRDRDTIYF. The entire variable domain, with the rest obtained from reference TRBV7-8 and TRBJ1-3, is as follows: GAGVSQSPRYKVAKRGQDVALRCDPISGHVSLFWYQQALGQGPEFLTYFQNEAQLDKSGLPSDRFFAERPEGSVSTLKIQRTQQEDSAVYLCASSRDRDTIYFGEGSWLTVV.

V usage is TRBV27 and J usage is TRBJ2-7, with TRBD2 identical over 8 bases. Trimming cost V 6 bases and J 0 bases; bases outside gene matches: 7. The CDR3 contains 15 residues. The V gene's germline CDR1 is MNHEY and CDR2 SMNVEV (reference sequence). The CDR3 nucleotides are TGTGCCAGCAGCCCGACTAGCGTGAGCTCCTACGAGCAGTACTTC. This encodes CASSPTSVSSYEQYF.

The rearrangement links TRBV4-2 to TRBJ2-2, with 8 bases fitting TRBD1. Germline assignment: CDR1 LGHNA and CDR2 YNFKEQ. J gave up 0 bases and V 4 bases, and 7 bases lay outside the gene matches. This CDR3 comprises 17 residues. CDR3 DNA: TGTGCCAGCAGCCGCGCATCAGGGGGCGCGAACACCGGGGAGCTGTTTTTT. Translated: CASSRASGGANTGELFF.

This rearrangement joins TRBV24-1 to TRBJ2-7, with TRBD1 as a possible D gene (5 bases). The CDR3 has 14 residues. The V end was cut by 4 bases, the J end by 2 bases, with 11 bases between. In germline, CDR1 is KGHDR, CDR2 SFDVKD. The CDR3 nucleotides read TGTGCCACCAGTGAACAACAGGCCCCCTACGAGCAGTACTTC. It yields the protein CATSEQQAPYEQYF.

The rearrangement links TRBV7-3 to TRBJ1-1; D is perhaps TRBD1 (6 bases). Germline CDR1 and CDR2: SGHTA and FQGTGA. The ends were cut back, 5 bases at V and 1 base at J, with 8 bases in the middle. This CDR3 spans 13 amino acids. CDR3 in amino acids: CASSRQANTEAFF. CDR3 nucleotides: TGTGCCAGCAGCCGACAGGCGAACACTGAAGCTTTCTTT. Supplemented by reference TRBV7-3 and TRBJ1-1, the full variable domain reads GAGVSQTPSNKVTEKGKYVELRCDPISGHTALYWYRQSLGQGPEFLIYFQGTGAADDSGLPNDRFFAVRPEGSVSTLKIQRTERGDSAVYLCASSRQANTEAFFGQGTRLTVV.

This chain uses TRBV14 with TRBJ1-4; D ambiguous. CDR1 and CDR2 (germline): SGHDN, FVKESK. The CDR3 extends over 13 amino acids. Trimming took 4 bases from V and 6 from J, leaving 9 bases between them. CDR3 loop: CASSRAIYEKLFF. In nucleotides, the CDR3 is TGTGCCAGCAGCCGCGCCATTTATGAAAAACTGTTTTTT. The whole variable domain, remainder taken from reference TRBV14 and TRBJ1-4, is EAGVTQFPSHSVIEKGQTVTLRCDPISGHDNLYWYRRVMGKEIKFLLHFVKESKQDESGMPNNRFLAERTGGTYSTLKVQPAELEDSGVYFCASSRAIYEKLFFGSGTQLSVL.

V is TRBV7-2 and J is TRBJ1-5; D remains ambiguous. Trimming took off 3 bases at V and 6 bases at J, with 6 bases between the two ends. The germline CDR1 and CDR2 sequences are SGHTA and FQGNSA. The CDR3 contains 12 residues. The CDR3 DNA reads TGTGCCAGCAGCTTTGTCAGTCAGCCCCAGCATTTT. The encoded protein is CASSFVSQPQHF. The complete variable domain, with remaining parts taken from reference TRBV7-2 and TRBJ1-5, reads GAGVSQSPSNKVTEKGKDVELRCDPISGHTALYWYRQSLGQGLEFLIYFQGNSAPDKSGLPSDRFSAERTGGSVSTLTIQRTQQEDSAVYLCASSFVSQPQHFGDGTRLSIL.

This clone showed up just once. The rearrangement uses TRBV2 and TRBJ1-1, with 8 bases identical to TRBD1. Germline V gene lookup returns CDR1 SNHLY and CDR2 FYNNEI. The V and J ends lost 7 bases and 4 bases, in that order; junction bases with no gene match: 5. The CDR3 has 13 residues. The DNA of the CDR3 is TGTGCCAGCACTACCACAGGGGGCACTGAAGCTTTCTTT. Translating it yields CASTTTGGTEAFF.

The rearrangement links TRBV29-1 to TRBJ2-1; 7 nucleotides agree with TRBD1. The CDR3 consists of 15 residues. Germline CDR1 and CDR2: SQVTM and ANQGSEA. The V segment lost 6 bases and the J segment 7 bases; nucleotides outside the gene matches: 15. In DNA, the CDR3 is TGCAGCGTCTTACCGAAGGGGGCTTTAGAAAATGAGCAGTTCTTC. It codes for CSVLPKGALENEQFF.

This chain uses TRBV5-6 with TRBJ2-1, with 11 nucleotides matching TRBD2. In germline, CDR1 is SGHDT, CDR2 YYEEEE. The CDR3 has 15 amino acids. V was clipped by 6 bases and J by 4 bases; unmatched bases: 6. CDR3 in amino acids: CASKSSGRSYNEQFF. The CDR3 region has the DNA TGTGCCAGCAAATCTAGCGGGAGGTCTTACAATGAGCAGTTCTTC. The full variable domain, in which reference TRBV5-6 and TRBJ2-1 provide the parts outside the CDR3, is DAGVTQSPTHLIKTRGQQVTLRCSPKSGHDTVSWYQQALGQGPQFIFQYYEEEERQRGNFPDRFSGHQFPNYSSELNVNALLLGDSALYLCASKSSGRSYNEQFFGPGTRLTVL.

V and J are TRBV2 and TRBJ1-4, with D uncertain. The V end was cut by 7 bases, the J end by 6 bases, with 6 bases between. CDR3 length: 11 residues. Germline-derived CDR1 and CDR2 are SNHLY and FYNNEI. CDR3 nucleotides: TGTGCCAGCACCCCGGATGAAAAACTGTTTTTT. Protein product: CASTPDEKLFF.

This clone was found once. The chain recombines TRBV30 with TRBJ2-5; 8 bases match TRBD2. J gave up 5 bases and V 0 bases, and 8 bases lay outside the gene matches. Germline CDR1 GTSNPN, CDR2 SVGIG (reference sequence). The CDR3 sequence is 15 residues long. CDR3 bases: TGTGCCTGGAGTGTACTGGCTAGCGGGCGGGAGACCCAGTACTTC. Translation: CAWSVLASGRETQYF.

The rearrangement uses TRBV29-1 and TRBJ1-2; TRBD1 aligns across 7 bases. V trimming: 4 bases; J trimming: 5 bases; junction bases outside the gene matches: 4. This CDR3 comprises 12 residues. CDR1 and CDR2 from the germline V gene are SQVTM and ANQGSEA. The DNA of the CDR3 is TGCAGCGTTGTAGGGACAGCATATGGCTACACCTTC. Amino acid sequence: CSVVGTAYGYTF. The variable domain in full, completed from reference TRBV29-1 and TRBJ1-2, reads SAVISQKPSRDICQRGTSLTIQCQVDSQVTMMFWYRQQPGQSLTLIATANQGSEATYESGFVIDKFPISRPNLTFSTLTVSNMSPEDSSIYLCSVVGTAYGYTFGSGTRLTVV.